Listed below are T cell receptor beta chains from one sample, sequenced in a study of T cell repertoires and HLA-DP antigens. For these TCRs, the target antigens are not known. Clones were read by immunoSEQ multiplex PCR, and TCRdb kept only the in-frame ones, dropping some. The table lists approximately 100,000 clones, around nine tenths of them singletons. What was sequenced was CD4+ T cells from PBMCs. All receptors derive from a man aged 45-60 years in good health and CMV-seronegative. CDR3s include the opening cysteine and the closing phenylalanine or tryptophan. The D gene is left open where the match is weak. Expanded clones are given a class, and other clones once, few, many or no size at all.

TRBJ2-1	-	TRBV11-2	-	CASSQGEDYNEQFF	TGTGCCAGCAGCCAAGGAGAAGACTACAATGAGCAGTTCTTC
TRBJ2-6	-	TRBV29-1	-	CSVDTGAGAGANVLTF	TGCAGCGTTGATACAGGCGCTGGAGCTGGGGCCAACGTCCTGACTTTC
TRBJ2-2	-	TRBV10-3	TRBD1	CAIKAGQGAGTGELFF	TGTGCCATCAAAGCGGGACAGGGGGCCGGCACCGGGGAGCTGTTTTTT
TRBJ1-2	-	TRBV29-1	-	CSVEEVEGFYGYTF	TGCAGCGTTGAAGAAGTGGAGGGCTTCTATGGCTACACCTTC
TRBJ2-1	-	TRBV11-3	TRBD2	CASSTSGGAYSNEQFF	TGTGCCAGCAGTACTAGCGGGGGGGCCTATAGCAATGAGCAGTTCTTC
TRBJ2-3	-	TRBV13	TRBD1	CASSLFGQGDTQYF	TGTGCCAGCAGCTTATTCGGACAGGGCGATACGCAGTATTTT
TRBJ1-1	-	TRBV6-1	-	CASSEDIRNTEAFF	TGTGCCAGCAGTGAAGACATTAGGAACACTGAAGCTTTCTTT
TRBJ2-6	-	TRBV6-5	TRBD1	CATLEGAPGANVLTF	TGTGCCACCCTCGAGGGGGCTCCTGGGGCCAACGTCCTGACTTTC
TRBJ2-5	-	TRBV7-3	-	CARPTPPYEKGTQYF	TGTGCCAGACCCACTCCCCCCTATGAAAAGGGGACCCAGTACTTC
TRBJ1-2	few	TRBV25-1	-	CASSEGGGYTF	TGTGCCAGCAGTGAAGGAGGCGGCTACACCTTC
TRBJ2-2	few	TRBV5-6	TRBD2	CASRLTSGGNTGELFF	TGTGCCAGCAGACTCACTAGCGGGGGGAACACCGGGGAGCTGTTTTTT
TRBJ2-1	-	TRBV11-2	-	CASSLEGLYNEQFF	TGTGCCAGCAGCTTAGAAGGACTGTACAATGAGCAGTTCTTC
TRBJ2-5	-	TRBV7-3	-	CASSLSGGPAETQYF	TGTGCCAGCAGCTTAAGCGGGGGCCCCGCAGAGACCCAGTACTTC
TRBJ2-7	-	TRBV6-6	-	CASSSDSRGWYF	TGTGCCAGCAGTTCTGACAGCCGGGGTTGGTACTTC
TRBJ2-7	-	TRBV15	-	CATSRDSSYEQYF	TGTGCCACCAGCAGGGACAGCTCCTACGAGCAGTACTTC
TRBJ2-1	once	TRBV5-1	TRBD2	CASFGGTNYNEQFF	TGCGCCAGCTTCGGCGGGACTAACTACAATGAGCAGTTCTTC
TRBJ2-1	-	TRBV18	TRBD1	CASSPIGTGQVVWNEQFF	TGTGCCAGCTCACCAATAGGAACAGGACAGGTCGTTTGGAATGAGCAGTTCTTC
TRBJ2-1	few	TRBV19	TRBD2	CASRELGGEYNEQFF	TGTGCCAGTAGGGAACTTGGGGGGGAATACAATGAGCAGTTCTTC
TRBJ2-3	-	TRBV5-4	-	CASSLGGMSADTQYF	TGTGCCAGCAGCTTGGGGGGGATGAGTGCAGATACGCAGTATTTT
TRBJ2-2	-	TRBV7-9	-	CASSFGAWYRANTGELFF	TGTGCCAGCAGTTTTGGGGCCTGGTACAGAGCGAACACCGGGGAGCTGTTTTTT
TRBJ2-7	-	TRBV5-1	-	CASSYGRDYEQYF	TGCGCCAGCAGCTATGGACGGGACTACGAGCAGTACTTC
TRBJ1-1	-	TRBV9	-	CASSGALNTEAFF	TGTGCCAGCAGCGGGGCTCTGAACACTGAAGCTTTCTTT
TRBJ2-4	-	TRBV23-1	-	CASSQRHPIDGIQYF	TGCGCCAGCAGTCAACGACATCCCATTGACGGCATTCAGTACTTC
TRBJ2-3	-	TRBV7-3	-	CATTSADTQYF	TGTGCCACCACGAGCGCGGATACGCAGTATTTT
TRBJ2-6	-	TRBV27	-	CASSFEGSGANVLTF	TGTGCCAGCAGTTTCGAGGGATCTGGGGCCAACGTCCTGACTTTC
TRBJ2-2	few	TRBV7-9	-	CASSLPFF	TGTGCCAGCAGCTTACCGTTTTTT
TRBJ2-7	-	TRBV5-6	-	CASSLVRSSYSYEQYF	TGTGCCAGCAGCTTGGTCAGGTCTAGCTATTCCTACGAGCAGTACTTC
TRBJ1-5	-	TRBV19	-	CASSPDRYSNQPQHF	TGTGCCAGTAGCCCAGACAGGTATAGCAATCAGCCCCAGCATTTT
TRBJ1-5	few	TRBV28	-	CASRGGDQPQHF	TGTGCCAGCAGGGGGGGCGATCAGCCCCAGCATTTT
TRBJ1-1	-	TRBV7-3	-	CASSLTEGRAVRNTEAFF	TGTGCCAGCAGCTTAACGGAGGGTAGGGCAGTTAGGAACACTGAAGCTTTCTTT
TRBJ2-2	-	TRBV27	TRBD2	CASSAQRGNTGELFF	TGTGCCAGCAGTGCCCAGCGGGGGAACACCGGGGAGCTGTTTTTT